The clone carrying this TCR beta chain was seen a handful of times. What it recognizes is unknown. The TCR beta cDNA libraries contained unique molecular identifiers. TCRdb redid the calling of the PCR reads with MiXCR, one entry per CDR3 protein. There are roughly 430,000 distinct CDR3 sequences in the sample; 39% occur only once, and under 9% lies in the top ten. These data come from a study of post-analysis software for immune sequencing data. Study-wide results and limits: Roughly 5 TRBV segments, TRBV5-6, TRBV5-1 and TRBV20-1 among them, were found more frequent in patients than controls.

The length of the CDR3 is 15 residues. Germline-derived CDR1 and CDR2 are MNHEY and SVGEGT. V lost 2 bases, J lost 9 bases, and 7 bases stayed unmatched. The V call is TRBV6-2 or TRBV6-3, the J call TRBJ2-1; 10 nucleotides match TRBD2. Sequencing was carried out using blood. The TCR was taken from a girl aged 2 to 10 with multiple sclerosis. The CDR3 loop is CASSYSGRDTGEQFF. CDR3 bases: TGTGCCAGCAGTTACAGCGGGAGGGATACGGGTGAGCAGTTCTTC.